This T cell receptor (beta chain) emerged from a study of T cells after yellow fever vaccination. Study-wide background: Each low-cell-number fraction was prepared by means of SMART-Seq v4 Ultra Low Input.

In the case of this clonotype: Its antigen remains unknown.

The study's findings and limits: Contaminating bulk clonotypes could be abundant in FACS-sorted repertoires.

Each CDR3 protein gets one entry after TCRdb re-called the 5' RACE reads with MiXCR. The sample has 200,000 to 250,000 distinct CDR3 sequences; 6.9% are singletons. Sample: CD4+ T cells sorted from PBMCs, taken 15 days after the yellow fever booster vaccination. The clonotype comes from a man aged 25 to 40 who received the YFV17D yellow fever vaccine.

The CDR3 reads CAISEGTHGYTF. In nucleotides, the CDR3 is TGTGCCATCAGTGAGGGGACGCATGGCTACACCTTC. V and J are TRBV10-3 and TRBJ1-2, with D perhaps TRBD1 (5 bases). This CDR3 is built from 12 residues. Deletions cut 2 bases from V and 6 bases from J, with 7 bases between. Looked up from germline, CDR1 is ENHRY and CDR2 is SYGVKD.